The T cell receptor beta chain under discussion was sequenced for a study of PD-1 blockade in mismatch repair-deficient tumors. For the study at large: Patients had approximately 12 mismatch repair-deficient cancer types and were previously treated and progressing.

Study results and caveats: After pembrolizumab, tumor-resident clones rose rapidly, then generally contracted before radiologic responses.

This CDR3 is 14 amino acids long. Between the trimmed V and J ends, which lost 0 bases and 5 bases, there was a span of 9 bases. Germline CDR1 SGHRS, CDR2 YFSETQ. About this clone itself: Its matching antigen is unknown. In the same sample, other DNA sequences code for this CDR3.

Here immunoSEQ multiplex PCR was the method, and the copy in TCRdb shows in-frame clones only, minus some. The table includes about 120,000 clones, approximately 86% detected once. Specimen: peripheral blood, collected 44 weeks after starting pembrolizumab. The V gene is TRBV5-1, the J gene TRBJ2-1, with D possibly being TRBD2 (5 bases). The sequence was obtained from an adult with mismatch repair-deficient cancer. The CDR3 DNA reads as TGCGCCAGCAGCTTGGGACTACGGGACAATGAGCAGTTCTTC. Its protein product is CASSLGLRDNEQFF.